This TCR beta chain was captured in a study of blood T cells in healthy people across ages. Primed by a sample-barcoded 5' primer and a J-beta primer mix, a second PCR proceeded for roughly 6 to 12 cycles. One entry per CDR3 protein, called by TCRdb with MiXCR from the 5' RACE reads. This table holds about 1,500,000 distinct CDR3 sequences, around two fifths found once. CDR1 is SQVTM, CDR2 ANQGSEA, per germline. V lost 6 bases to trimming and J lost 4 bases, with 15 bases between them. This CDR3 is built from 13 residues. This sequence originates from a woman aged 18-29 years in good health. The rearrangement uses TRBV29-1 and TRBJ1-1; D gene uncertain. Sequencing was carried out using blood. Here the CDR3 reads CSVKALGGTEAFF. The CDR3 coding sequence is TGCAGCGTCAAGGCCCTAGGTGGCACTGAAGCTTTCTTT.